What follows is one T cell receptor (beta chain) and its context. Its specificity is unknown. Positive magnetic bead selection separated CD4+ and CD8+ cells, and flow cytometry confirmed purity. The record originates from a study of somatic mutations in cytotoxic T cells in rheumatoid arthritis. Looking at the study overall: Patient blood (around 30 ml EDTA) was collected right after diagnosis, preceding any treatment.

Sequencing used immunoSEQ multiplex PCR; TCRdb keeps in-frame clones, though not all of them. This sample has about 20,000 clones; roughly four fifths occur once, and the top ten carry roughly an eighth. Study-level findings and limits: In rheumatoid arthritis patients, the slight underrepresentation of TRBV07 was not adjusted for multiple comparisons. An age-related increase in CD8+ clonality was seen in rheumatoid arthritis patients but not in healthy controls.

Per the germline V gene, CDR1 is LGHNA and CDR2 is YNFKEQ. This CDR3 is built from 16 residues. J was trimmed by 6 bases and V by 4 bases; bases with no gene match: 14. The V gene is TRBV4-2, the J gene TRBJ1-1; 7 positions match TRBD1. This receptor was obtained from an adult with rheumatoid arthritis. Material: CD8+ T cells sorted from blood. The CDR3 coding sequence is TGTGCCAGCAGCCCAGGTAAGGCAGGGGGATACCCTGAAGCTTTCTTT. It specifies CASSPGKAGGYPEAFF.